The rows below give T cell receptor beta chains drawn from one sample of a study of T cells after posttransplantation cyclophosphamide. This table comes from immunoSEQ multiplex PCR, and its TCRdb copy is limited to in-frame clones, with some not included. The table has about 21,000 clones, around 91% seen once; the top ten hold 1.9%. The sequences come from PBMCs, collected roughly 350 days after allogeneic stem cell transplant with calcineurin inhibitor and methotrexate. The source of these receptors is a female patient aged 30-39 years who received an allogeneic stem cell transplant from an unrelated donor, was CMV-positive, and had acute and chronic GVHD. Some T cells here may be from the graft donor. Each CDR3 is given with its conserved first and last residue. The D gene is left open where the match is weak. Size is omitted from some rows. Given values are once, few, many or a class for expanded clones.

.	.	TRBV19	TRBJ2-1	TGTGCCAGTAGTATCTTGTGGGGGGAGTACAATGAGCAGTTCTTC	CASSILWGEYNEQFF
.	TRBD1	TRBV6-6	TRBJ1-1	TGTGCCAGCAGTACGACAGGGGTAGAGACTGAAGCTTTCTTT	CASSTTGVETEAFF
.	TRBD1	TRBV4-1	TRBJ1-1	TGCGCCAGCAGCCAAGTTGGGGACAGCCCTGAAGCTTTCTTT	CASSQVGDSPEAFF
.	.	TRBV19	TRBJ2-5	TGTGCCAGTAGTACGCGGAAGGACTCCCCACAAGAGACCCAGTACTTC	CASSTRKDSPQETQYF
.	.	TRBV27	TRBJ2-5	TGTGCCAGCAGTTTACAGGGGACGTACCAAGAGACCCAGTACTTC	CASSLQGTYQETQYF
.	TRBD2	TRBV5-8	TRBJ2-3	TGTGCCAGCAGCCTAGCGGGTGATACGCAGTATTTT	CASSLAGDTQYF
.	.	TRBV9	TRBJ2-3	TGTGCCAGCAGCGTATTGGATGCTCGGGGCACAGATACGCAGTATTTT	CASSVLDARGTDTQYF
.	.	TRBV5-1	TRBJ2-4	TGCGCCAGCAGCTTGGAGGGACAACATCCTAAAAACATTCAGTACTTC	CASSLEGQHPKNIQYF
once	TRBD1	TRBV2	TRBJ1-5	TGTGCCAGCAGTGGGGACAGGGGGAACAGTCAGCCCCAGCATTTT	CASSGDRGNSQPQHF
.	TRBD1	TRBV5-1	TRBJ2-4	TGCGCCAGCAGCGCCGCAGGGGGCGGGAATCAGTACTTC	CASSAAGGGNQYF
.	.	TRBV7-3	TRBJ2-1	TGTGCCAGCAGCTCCCAGCTGACTAGCTACAATGAGCAGTTCTTC	CASSSQLTSYNEQFF
once	TRBD2	TRBV2	TRBJ2-7	TGTGCCAGCAGCCTACTAGCGGGAGCCTACGAGCAGTACTTC	CASSLLAGAYEQYF
.	.	TRBV5-1	TRBJ1-1	TGCGCCAGCAGCCGACAGGTGAACACTGAAGCTTTCTTT	CASSRQVNTEAFF
.	TRBD1	TRBV27	TRBJ1-1	TGTGCCAGCAGCAGGGGGCAAACGCGGACTGAAGCTTTCTTT	CASSRGQTRTEAFF
.	TRBD1	TRBV2	TRBJ2-7	TGTGCCAGCAGGATGGACAGGGGAGACTACGAGCAGTACTTC	CASRMDRGDYEQYF
.	.	TRBV4-3	TRBJ2-1	TGCGCCAGCAGCCGGACCTATGGGGGCGATGAGCAGTTCTTC	CASSRTYGGDEQFF
.	TRBD1	TRBV9	TRBJ1-1	TGTGCCAGCAGCCCGGGACAGGGGTATGTGAACACTGAAGCTTTCTTT	CASSPGQGYVNTEAFF
once	TRBD1	TRBV12-5	TRBJ2-5	TGTGCTAGTGGTTTGCCCTCCGGGACAGAAGGGTGGCAATTGTACTTC	CASGLPSGTEGWQLYF
.	.	TRBV6-4	TRBJ2-1	TGTGCCAGCAGTGACTCCGATGGGGCGGGAATAAGTGTTGAGCAGTTCTTC	CASSDSDGAGISVEQFF
.	.	TRBV11-2	TRBJ1-5	TGTGCCAGCAGCTTAGAGCGGGGTAGCAATCAGCCCCAGCATTTT	CASSLERGSNQPQHF
.	.	TRBV7-6	TRBJ1-1	TGTGCCAGCAGCTCCTCGAACACAGGGAACACTGAAGCTTTCTTT	CASSSSNTGNTEAFF
.	.	TRBV4-3	TRBJ2-1	TGCGCCAGCAGCCAAGAAGCTAGCTGGGTCAATGAGCAGTTCTTC	CASSQEASWVNEQFF
.	.	TRBV7-3	TRBJ1-3	TGTGCCAGCAGCTTAAACCCTAGCTCTGGAAACACCATATATTTT	CASSLNPSSGNTIYF
.	TRBD1	TRBV27	TRBJ1-6	TGTGCCAGCAGTTTATCCGCCGGACAGGGGGACTCCTATAATTCACCCCTCCACTTT	CASSLSAGQGDSYNSPLHF
.	.	TRBV28	TRBJ1-2	TGTGCCAGCAGCTTACCGCGGGATTTTGGCTACACCTTC	CASSLPRDFGYTF
.	.	TRBV5-1	TRBJ1-1	TGCGCCAGCAGCTCCTCAGGGTTGCCTGAAGCTTTCTTT	CASSSSGLPEAFF
.	.	TRBV6-5	TRBJ1-4	TGTGCCAGCAGTTACGACCTTGGGGCTGGAGAAAAACTGTTTTTT	CASSYDLGAGEKLFF
.	TRBD1	TRBV19	TRBJ2-2	TGTGCCAGTAGTATAGATGGGACAGGACAAACCGGGGAGCTGTTTTTT	CASSIDGTGQTGELFF
.	TRBD1	TRBV19	TRBJ1-2	TGTGCCAGTAGCGACAGGGAATATGGCTACACCTTC	CASSDREYGYTF
.	TRBD1	TRBV5-4	TRBJ1-4	TGTGCCAGCAGCACCGGACAGGGGTCGGACGACGAGGAAAAACTGTTTTTT	CASSTGQGSDDEEKLFF
.	TRBD2	TRBV7-3	TRBJ2-1	TGTGCCAGCAGCTTTGGACTAGCGGGGCTAAATGAGCAGTTCTTC	CASSFGLAGLNEQFF
.	.	TRBV9	TRBJ1-5	TGTGCCAGCAGCGTAGATGGGTCTCTAGGAGCCCAGCATTTT	CASSVDGSLGAQHF
.	TRBD1	TRBV19	TRBJ1-5	TGTGCCAGTAGTAGCCGGGACAGGGGGCGAGGGAGCAATCAGCCCCAGCATTTT	CASSSRDRGRGSNQPQHF
.	TRBD1	TRBV5-1	TRBJ1-4	TGCGCCAGCAGCCAAGACGGGACAGGCCTTAATGAAAAACTGTTTTTT	CASSQDGTGLNEKLFF
.	TRBD1	TRBV15	TRBJ1-2	TGTGCCACCAGCGAGACAGGGGGCGCGGGAGGCTACACCTTC	CATSETGGAGGYTF
.	.	TRBV28	TRBJ1-4	TGTGCCAGCAGAATAGGGGGGGCGGGTGAAAAACTGTTTTTT	CASRIGGAGEKLFF
.	TRBD1	TRBV9	TRBJ2-3	TGTGCCAGCAGCGCCGGGACAGGGGCCACAGATACGCAGTATTTT	CASSAGTGATDTQYF
.	TRBD1	TRBV6-5	TRBJ1-4	TGTGCCAGCAGTGATAGACAGGGGAACGAAAAACTGTTTTTT	CASSDRQGNEKLFF
.	TRBD2	TRBV19	TRBJ2-3	TGTGCCAGTAGTGCGGGAGTAAGCACAGATACGCAGTATTTT	CASSAGVSTDTQYF
.	TRBD1	TRBV11-2	TRBJ1-1	TGTGCCAGCAGCTTAGAAAGGGACAGGACTGAGGCTTTCTTT	CASSLERDRTEAFF
.	.	TRBV2	TRBJ2-3	TGTGCCAGCAAGAGAGGGCTCCTCACAGATACGCAGTATTTT	CASKRGLLTDTQYF
once	TRBD1	TRBV9	TRBJ1-3	TGTGCCAGCAGCGCGGACAGGAGGGGCTCTGGAAACACCATATATTTT	CASSADRRGSGNTIYF
.	TRBD1	TRBV7-2	TRBJ1-1	TGTGCCAGCAGCCCCAGACAGGGTTTCAGCACTGAAGCTTTCTTT	CASSPRQGFSTEAFF
once	.	TRBV27	TRBJ1-1	TGTGCCAGCAGTCCGGGACAGAACACTGAAGCTTTCTTT	CASSPGQNTEAFF
.	TRBD1	TRBV19	TRBJ1-5	TGTGCCAGTAGTATGGGGACAGGGGGCAGCAATCAGCCCCAGCATTTT	CASSMGTGGSNQPQHF
.	.	TRBV4-1	TRBJ1-5	TGCGCCAGCAGCCAAGATCTCAATCAGCCCCAGCATTTT	CASSQDLNQPQHF
once	.	TRBV7-2	TRBJ2-5	TGTGCCAGCAGCCGCCAGCGCGGGACGGCAGAGACCCAGTACTTC	CASSRQRGTAETQYF
.	.	TRBV29-1	TRBJ2-7	TGCAGCGTTGAAAGTCGAGGAAGCTCCTACGAGCAGTACTTC	CSVESRGSSYEQYF
.	.	TRBV27	TRBJ1-5	TGTGCCAGCAGTTACTCGCAGGGAAACGGCAATCAGCCCCAGCATTTT	CASSYSQGNGNQPQHF
.	.	TRBV5-4	TRBJ1-1	TGTGCCAGCAGCTTGGCGAGACAGAGGGGGACGAACACTGAAGCTTTCTTT	CASSLARQRGTNTEAFF
.	TRBD1	TRBV19	TRBJ2-3	TGTGCCAGTTCGGGACAGGGCGCAGATACGCAGTATTTT	CASSGQGADTQYF
.	TRBD1	TRBV5-1	TRBJ1-1	TGCGCCAGCAGCACAGGGGGTGGAAACACTGAAGCTTTCTTT	CASSTGGGNTEAFF
.	.	TRBV27	TRBJ1-2	TGTGCCAGCAGTTCAGGGGCGGTGGGAGGCTACACCTTC	CASSSGAVGGYTF